This TCR beta chain was sequenced during a study of T cell changes during pregnancy in multiple sclerosis. The CDR3 loop spans 16 amino acids. Trimming at V came to 0 bases and at J to 5 bases, leaving 6 bases not matched to a gene. Looked up from germline, CDR1 is SGDLS and CDR2 is YYNGEE. Clones were read by immunoSEQ multiplex PCR, and TCRdb kept only the in-frame ones, dropping some. Of 45,000 to 55,000 clones in the sample, 88% are singletons; the top ten hold around 1.3%. The chain has TRBV9 and TRBJ2-5, with TRBD2 matching 11 bases. This clonotype originated in a female donor with multiple sclerosis, enrolled in a pregnancy study. Material: CD4+ T cells from peripheral blood mononuclear cells, obtained in the second trimester of pregnancy. The CDR3 sequence: CASSVAGGLAGETQYF. CDR3 nucleotide sequence: TGTGCCAGCAGCGTAGCGGGAGGACTAGCGGGTGAGACCCAGTACTTC.